These T cell receptor beta chains were read from a single sample in a study of blood T cells in healthy people across ages. TCRdb itself ran the 5' RACE reads through MiXCR, one entry per CDR3 protein. The sample lists about 650,000 distinct CDR3 sequences; about 30% were seen once. Sequences were obtained from blood. Source of these receptors: a woman aged 80 or over in good health. The CDR3 runs from the conserved cysteine through the conserved F or W. Fields, in order: clone size, D gene, V gene, J gene, CDR3 protein, CDR3 DNA. A D gene is named only where the DNA matches it firmly. Clone size is stated in some rows and not others, as once, few, many or a class when expanded.

many	.	TRBV15	TRBJ2-3	CATSRDQGGLTDTQYF	TGTGCCACCAGCAGAGACCAAGGCGGGCTCACAGATACGCAGTATTTT
.	.	TRBV19	TRBJ2-5	CASSIRGERVGQETQYF	TGTGCCAGTAGTATCCGTGGGGAGAGAGTGGGCCAAGAGACCCAGTACTTC
.	.	TRBV25-1	TRBJ2-7	CASRGDAPYEQYF	TGTGCCAGCAGGGGGGACGCCCCATACGAGCAGTACTTC
.	.	TRBV20-1	TRBJ2-7	CSAKTQYERYF	TGCAGTGCTAAGACCCAGTACGAGCGGTACTTC
.	.	TRBV30	TRBJ1-2	CAWSVVGRAYGYTF	TGTGCCTGGAGTGTAGTGGGCAGGGCGTATGGCTACACCTTC
many	.	TRBV20-1	TRBJ2-3	CSASPQLDTQYF	TGCAGTGCTAGTCCCCAACTAGATACGCAGTATTTT
few	TRBD2	TRBV3-1	TRBJ2-5	CASSLDPSGLAGIQETQYF	TGTGCCAGCAGCCTAGACCCTTCGGGACTAGCGGGGATCCAAGAGACCCAGTACTTC
many	TRBD1	TRBV6-6	TRBJ2-7	CATVGTGTYEQYF	TGTGCCACCGTGGGGACAGGAACCTACGAGCAGTACTTC
many	.	TRBV5-1	TRBJ1-1	CASSFPGQKNTEAFF	TGCGCCAGCAGCTTCCCGGGACAAAAGAACACTGAAGCTTTCTTT
many	TRBD1	TRBV6-5	TRBJ2-7	CASRAGQGTYEQYF	TGTGCCAGCAGGGCGGGACAGGGGACCTACGAGCAGTACTTC
many	TRBD2	TRBV20-1	TRBJ2-4	CSARRGDIQYF	TGCAGTGCTCGCCGGGGGGACATTCAGTACTTC
.	.	TRBV13	TRBJ2-5	CASSLEAGNGETQYF	TGTGCCAGCAGCTTAGAGGCGGGGAATGGGGAGACCCAGTACTTC
.	.	TRBV6-1	TRBJ2-5	CASSDIGGSGTQYF	TGTGCCAGCAGTGACATAGGGGGAAGCGGGACCCAGTACTTC
.	.	TRBV11-2	TRBJ2-2	CASSPQGWDTGERFF	TGTGCCAGCAGCCCTCAGGGGTGGGACACCGGGGAGCGGTTTTTT
many	.	TRBV5-1	TRBJ2-5	CASSRVTVEETQYF	TGCGCCAGCAGCCGAGTGACAGTAGAAGAGACCCAGTACTTC
few	TRBD1	TRBV6-5	TRBJ1-6	CASAYRGPRPLHF	TGTGCCAGCGCCTACAGGGGCCCAAGGCCCCTCCACTTT
.	.	TRBV12-3/TRBV12-4	TRBJ2-3	CASSLAGVWADAQYF	TGTGCCAGCAGTTTAGCGGGGGTCTGGGCAGATGCGCAGTATTTT
many	.	TRBV6-1	TRBJ1-4	CASSEVEKLFF	TGTGCCAGCAGTGAAGTCGAAAAACTGTTTTTT
many	.	TRBV2	TRBJ2-5	CASNQRGGNQYF	TGTGCCAGCAATCAAAGGGGGGGGAACCAGTACTTC
large	TRBD2	TRBV16	TRBJ2-7	CASRGYSGGSSEQYF	TGTGCCAGCAGAGGATATAGCGGGGGGTCATCCGAGCAGTACTTC
.	.	TRBV20-1	TRBJ2-6	CSARSGANVLTF	TGCAGTGCTAGGTCGGGGGCCAACGTCCTGACTTTC
many	.	TRBV24-1	TRBJ2-2	CATSDGPGELFF	TGTGCCACCAGTGACGGTCCCGGGGAGCTGTTTTTT
few	.	TRBV9	TRBJ2-1	CASTKEGGTYNEQFF	TGTGCCAGCACCAAAGAGGGGGGGACCTACAATGAGCAGTTCTTC
many	.	TRBV3-1	TRBJ2-5	CASSRKQGIETQYF	TGTGCCAGCAGCCGTAAACAGGGAATAGAGACCCAGTACTTC
.	.	TRBV6-5	TRBJ2-1	CASGFLNEQFF	TGTGCCAGCGGTTTTCTCAATGAGCAGTTCTTC
few	.	TRBV7-9	TRBJ2-2	CASSLQQGNTGELFF	TGTGCCAGCAGCTTACAACAGGGGAACACCGGGGAGCTGTTTTTT
.	TRBD1	TRBV20-1	TRBJ1-6	CGQAQNYYSPLHF	TGCGGACAGGCACAGAACTATTATTCACCCCTCCACTTT
.	.	TRBV5-1	TRBJ2-1	CASSPPGPEAQEQFF	TGCGCCAGCAGCCCTCCGGGACCCGAGGCTCAAGAGCAGTTCTTC
once	.	TRBV7-8	TRBJ2-7	CAGSPLRGQNYEQYF	TGTGCCGGCAGCCCCCTGCGGGGACAGAACTACGAGCAGTACTTC
many	TRBD1	TRBV7-2	TRBJ2-5	CASSNGQGSQETQYF	TGTGCCAGCAGCAATGGACAGGGGTCCCAAGAGACCCAGTACTTC
many	.	TRBV7-2	TRBJ2-7	CASSLDFIGLGYEQYF	TGTGCCAGCAGCTTAGATTTCATAGGGCTAGGATACGAGCAGTACTTC
.	TRBD2	TRBV11-2	TRBJ2-7	CASSVTGLAGDEQYF	TGTGCCAGCAGCGTAACGGGACTAGCGGGGGACGAGCAGTACTTC
.	TRBD1	TRBV7-2	TRBJ2-3	CASSSSRDRGADTQYF	TGTGCCAGCAGCTCGTCCCGGGACAGGGGTGCAGATACGCAGTATTTT
.	.	TRBV2	TRBJ1-3	CASHKGMTVGNTIYF	TGTGCCAGCCACAAGGGAATGACAGTAGGAAACACCATATATTTT
.	.	TRBV5-1	TRBJ2-2	CASSPRQNPNTGELFF	TGCGCCAGCAGCCCGAGGCAGAATCCGAACACCGGGGAGCTGTTTTTT
.	TRBD2	TRBV29-1	TRBJ2-1	CSVWASGGQSSYNEQFF	TGCAGCGTTTGGGCTAGCGGGGGACAGAGCTCCTACAATGAGCAGTTCTTC
many	.	TRBV5-1	TRBJ2-7	CASSLQGRDYEQYF	TGCGCCAGCAGCTTGCAGGGTAGAGACTACGAGCAGTACTTC
few	.	TRBV6-5	TRBJ2-2	CASSYSMLLNTGELFF	TGTGCCAGCAGTTACTCGATGCTCCTAAACACCGGGGAGCTGTTTTTT
few	TRBD1	TRBV5-4	TRBJ1-1	CASSLGAGGLNTEAFF	TGTGCCAGCAGCTTGGGGGCAGGGGGCTTAAACACTGAAGCTTTCTTT
many	TRBD2	TRBV30	TRBJ2-3	CAWTPGRGGTDTQYF	TGTGCCTGGACACCGGGGCGGGGGGGCACAGATACGCAGTATTTT
.	.	TRBV20-1	TRBJ1-2	CSAPGRTDRYGYTF	TGCAGTGCCCCTGGCCGGACAGACCGCTATGGCTACACCTTC
.	TRBD1	TRBV20-1	TRBJ1-2	CSAPGGTGFGYTF	TGCAGTGCTCCTGGCGGGACAGGGTTCGGCTACACCTTC
few	TRBD2	TRBV20-1	TRBJ2-3	CSARETVSGPLYTQYF	TGCAGTGCTAGAGAGACCGTTAGCGGGCCCTTATATACGCAGTATTTT
.	.	TRBV4-2	TRBJ2-3	CASSQEREDTQYF	TGTGCCAGCAGCCAAGAGAGGGAAGATACGCAGTATTTT
many	.	TRBV20-1	TRBJ2-5	CSAGFRGRRETQYF	TGCAGTGCCGGGTTTCGGGGTAGAAGAGAGACCCAGTACTTC